This T cell receptor (beta chain) stems from a study of T cells in pancreatic ductal adenocarcinoma. Study-wide points: Comparisons of tumor and blood clonality may show falsely lower tumor diversity. Blood had more productive templates and around 8.2-fold more unique clonotypes than tumor.

After removal of 4 bases from V and 3 bases from J, the junction contained 7 bases not matched to a gene. From germline, CDR1 is SGHRS and CDR2 YFSETQ. The CDR3 length is 15 residues. On this clone itself: Its specificity is not known.

TCRdb keeps only in-frame clones here, not all; method: immunoSEQ multiplex PCR. The sample shows some 5,000 clones, approximately 91% of them seen only once. Selected pancreatic ductal adenocarcinoma patients had undergone surgery without neoadjuvant therapy. The gene calls are TRBV5-1 and TRBJ1-1; 9 nucleotides line up with TRBD1. This TCR derives from a human donor with pancreatic ductal adenocarcinoma. Sequenced input: pancreatic tumor tissue. The CDR3: CASSLGQGWDTEAFF. The CDR3, as DNA: TGCGCCAGCAGCCTGGGACAGGGCTGGGACACTGAAGCTTTCTTT.